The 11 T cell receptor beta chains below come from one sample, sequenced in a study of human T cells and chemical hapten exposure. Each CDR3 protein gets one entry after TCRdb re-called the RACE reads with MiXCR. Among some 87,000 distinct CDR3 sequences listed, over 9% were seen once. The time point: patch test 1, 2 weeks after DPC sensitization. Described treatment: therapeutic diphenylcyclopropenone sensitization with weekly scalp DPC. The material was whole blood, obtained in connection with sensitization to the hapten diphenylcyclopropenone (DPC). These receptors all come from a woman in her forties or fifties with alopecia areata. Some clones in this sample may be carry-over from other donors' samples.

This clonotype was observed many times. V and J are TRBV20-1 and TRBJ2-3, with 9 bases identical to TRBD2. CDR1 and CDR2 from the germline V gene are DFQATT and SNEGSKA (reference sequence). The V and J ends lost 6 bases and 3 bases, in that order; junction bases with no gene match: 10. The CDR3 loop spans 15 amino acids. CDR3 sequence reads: CSAEGLAGRTDTQYF. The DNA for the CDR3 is TGCAGTGCCGAGGGGCTAGCGGGACGAACAGATACGCAGTATTTT.

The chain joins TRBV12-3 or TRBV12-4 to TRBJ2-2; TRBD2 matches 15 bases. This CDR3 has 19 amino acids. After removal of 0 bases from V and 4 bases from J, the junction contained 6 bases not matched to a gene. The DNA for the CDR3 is TGTGCCAGCAGTTTAGCAGGACTAGCGGGAGGGGCCTCCACCGGGGAGCTGTTTTTT. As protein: CASSLAGLAGGASTGELFF.

The CDR3 DNA follows: TGTGCCAGCAGCTTTACAGGCCCCTATGGCTACACCTTC. It specifies CASSFTGPYGYTF. The chain employs TRBV7-2 and TRBJ1-2; D possibly corresponds to TRBD1 (5 bases). The CDR3 spans 13 residues. The germline V gene has CDR1 SGHTA and CDR2 FQGNSA. The V gene lost 3 bases and the J gene lost 4 bases, with 9 bases spanning the gap.

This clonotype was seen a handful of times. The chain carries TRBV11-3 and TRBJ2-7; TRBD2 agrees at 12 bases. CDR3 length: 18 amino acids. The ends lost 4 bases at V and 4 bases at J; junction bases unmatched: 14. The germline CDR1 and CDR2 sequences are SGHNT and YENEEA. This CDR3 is CASSSLGASGRATYEQYF. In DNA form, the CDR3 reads TGTGCCAGCAGCTCGCTTGGGGCTAGCGGGAGGGCCACATACGAGCAGTACTTC.

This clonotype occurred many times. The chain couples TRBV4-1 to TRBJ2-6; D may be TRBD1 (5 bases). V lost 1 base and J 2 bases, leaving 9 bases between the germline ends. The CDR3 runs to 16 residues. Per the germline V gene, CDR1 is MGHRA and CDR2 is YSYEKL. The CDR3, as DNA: TGCGCCAGCAGCCAAGGGCAGGGAACTGGGGCCAACGTCCTGACTTTC. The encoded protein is CASSQGQGTGANVLTF.

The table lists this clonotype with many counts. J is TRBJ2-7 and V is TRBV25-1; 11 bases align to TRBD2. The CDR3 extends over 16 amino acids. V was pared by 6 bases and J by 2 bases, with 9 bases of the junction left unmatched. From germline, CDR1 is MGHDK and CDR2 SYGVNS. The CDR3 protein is CASSDYSTSGTYEQYF. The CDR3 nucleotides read TGTGCCAGCAGCGATTATTCGACTAGCGGGACCTACGAGCAGTACTTC.

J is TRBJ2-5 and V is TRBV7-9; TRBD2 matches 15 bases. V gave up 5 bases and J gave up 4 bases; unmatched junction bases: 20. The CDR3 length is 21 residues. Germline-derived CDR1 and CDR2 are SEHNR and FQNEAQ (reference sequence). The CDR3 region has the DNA TGTGCCAGCAGCCCCCGGACCGGACTAGCGGGAGGGCGAACGGTACGAGAGACCCAGTACTTC. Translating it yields CASSPRTGLAGGRTVRETQYF. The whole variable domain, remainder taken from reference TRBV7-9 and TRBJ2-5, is DTGVSQNPRHKITKRGQNVTFRCDPISEHNRLYWYRQTLGQGPEFLTYFQNEAQLEKSRLLSDRFSAERPKGSFSTLEIQRTEQGDSAMYLCASSPRTGLAGGRTVRETQYFGPGTRLLVL.

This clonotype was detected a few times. The CDR3 reads CASSLKQGAGTEAFF. The CDR3 DNA reads TGCGCCAGCAGCTTAAAGCAGGGGGCAGGGACTGAAGCTTTCTTT. This chain uses TRBV5-1 with TRBJ1-1, with 8 bases that match TRBD1. Germline V lookup: CDR1 SGHRS, CDR2 YFSETQ. There are 15 residues in the CDR3. V shed 2 bases and J 5 bases; nucleotides not matched to a gene: 8.

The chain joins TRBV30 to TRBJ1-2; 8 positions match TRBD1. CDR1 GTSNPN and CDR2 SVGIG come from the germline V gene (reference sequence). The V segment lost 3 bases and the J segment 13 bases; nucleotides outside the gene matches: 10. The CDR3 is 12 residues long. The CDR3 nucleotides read TGTGCCTGGAGAGGACAGGGAGGAACCTCCACCTTC. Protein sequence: CAWRGQGGTSTF.

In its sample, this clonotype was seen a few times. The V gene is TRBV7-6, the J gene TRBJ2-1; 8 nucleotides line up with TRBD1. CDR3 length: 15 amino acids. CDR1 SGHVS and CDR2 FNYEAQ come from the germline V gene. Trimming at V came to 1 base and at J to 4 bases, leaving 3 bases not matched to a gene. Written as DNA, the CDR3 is TGTGCCAGCAGCTTAGGTGGACAGGGTTACAATGAGCAGTTCTTC. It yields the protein CASSLGGQGYNEQFF.

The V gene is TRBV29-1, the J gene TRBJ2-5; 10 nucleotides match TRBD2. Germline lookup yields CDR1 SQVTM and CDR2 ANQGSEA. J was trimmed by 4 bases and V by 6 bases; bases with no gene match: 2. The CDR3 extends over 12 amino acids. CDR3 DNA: TGCAGCGTAGCGGGGGGGCCAGAGACCCAGTACTTC. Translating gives CSVAGGPETQYF.